Presented here are 24 T cell receptor beta chains from one specimen sequenced in a study of graft-versus-host responses after intestinal transplantation (dated by TCRdb to 2020 to 2023). For these receptors, no antigen is known. Preparation of the library involved the immunoSEQ multiplex PCR assay. As stored in TCRdb, this immuneACCESS dataset retains in-frame rearrangements with V and J assigned. A fraction of the clones does not appear; measured against another copy, unresolved V genes explain less than half of the discrepancy, and the remainder lacks a known reason. This sample holds about 70,000 clones; approximately 84% were observed only once. The biggest ten clones account for 0.39% of the sample. The time point label on this specimen signifies: cells obtained before transplantation from donor or recipient. Sequencing was performed on unstimulated CD4+ T cells sorted from spleen or lymph node cells, taken before transplant. These receptors were taken from a human donor who was the organ donor for an intestinal transplant.

This clone was counted only a few times. The J gene is TRBJ2-7, the V gene TRBV2; D perhaps matches TRBD1 (5 bases). CDR1 is SNHLY, CDR2 FYNNEI, per germline. V dropped 4 bases and J dropped 6 bases, with 13 bases sitting between them. CDR3 length: 13 residues. The DNA for the CDR3 is TGTGCCAGCAGTGCCGCAGGGAAGGGCGAGCAGTACGTC. Translating gives CASSAAGKGEQYV.

The genes are TRBV5-4 and TRBJ2-3, with a possible D match to TRBD1 (6 bases). The germline V gene has CDR1 SGHNT and CDR2 YYREEE (reference sequence). This CDR3 has 13 amino acids. Trimming removed 4 bases at V and 5 bases at J, with 11 bases between. For the CDR3, the DNA is TGTGCCAGCAGCCGTGGACAGCTAGATACGCAGTATTTT. It is translated as CASSRGQLDTQYF.

This sequence joins TRBV2 and TRBJ2-7; TRBD2 matches 12 bases. The CDR3 has 14 residues. CDR1 is SNHLY and CDR2 is FYNNEI in the germline V gene. V trimming: 4 bases; J trimming: 6 bases; junction bases outside the gene matches: 4. The CDR3 is CASSASGGVLEQYV. The DNA for the CDR3 is TGTGCCAGCAGTGCTAGCGGGGGGGTCCTCGAGCAGTACGTC.

The gene calls are TRBV6-6 and TRBJ2-3; D may be TRBD2 (6 bases). V was clipped by 6 bases and J by 3 bases, with 16 bases between them. Germline assignment: CDR1 MNHNY and CDR2 SVGAGI (reference sequence). This CDR3 comprises 15 residues. This CDR3 reads CASSSPGAGTDTQYF. The DNA for the CDR3 is TGTGCCAGCAGCTCCCCCGGGGCGGGAACAGATACGCAGTATTTT.

The chain recombines TRBV4-3 with TRBJ2-5; 9 bases align to TRBD2. The germline V gene encodes CDR1 LGHNA and CDR2 YSLEER. V trimming: 1 base; J trimming: 3 bases; junction bases outside the gene matches: 6. This CDR3 has 16 amino acids. The CDR3 DNA reads TGCGCCAGCAGCCAAGGTGGCCTAGCGGGGAAAGAGACCCAGTACTTC. This translates into CASSQGGLAGKETQYF.

The genes are TRBV13 and TRBJ1-6; tentatively, D is TRBD1 (6 bases). CDR3 length: 16 residues. Between the trimmed V and J ends, which lost 5 bases and 2 bases, there was a span of 13 bases. Germline CDR1 is PRHDT and CDR2 is FYEKMQ (reference sequence). CDR3 bases: TGTGCCAGCAGCCTGTACAGGGCCCCCTATAATTCACCCCTCCACTTT. Its translation is CASSLYRAPYNSPLHF. The full variable domain, completed using reference TRBV13 and TRBJ1-6, is AAGVIQSPRHLIKEKRETATLKCYPIPRHDTVYWYQQGPGQDPQFLISFYEKMQSDKGSIPDRFSAQQFSDYHSELNMSSLELGDSALYFCASSLYRAPYNSPLHFGNGTRLTVT.

The chain links TRBV6-5 to TRBJ2-5; the match to TRBD1 covers 7 bases. The V gene end was trimmed by 6 bases and the J gene end by 5 bases; junction bases not matched to a gene: 6. The CDR3 covers 13 residues. CDR1 is MNHEY, CDR2 SVGAGI, per germline. CDR3 in DNA: TGTGCCAGCAGCCTCGACAGGGCCGAGACCCAGTACTTC. Translated, it gives CASSLDRAETQYF.

With respect to this clone: The same CDR3 can be traced to other DNA sequences in this sample. The chain joins TRBV18 to TRBJ2-3, with 7 bases that match TRBD2. The CDR3 is made up of 14 amino acids. V was clipped by 1 base and J by 3 bases; unmatched bases: 1. Germline CDR1 reads KGHSH; CDR2 reads LQKENI. The CDR3 loop reads CASSPREGTDTQYF. For the CDR3, the DNA is TGTGCCAGCTCACCACGGGAGGGAACAGATACGCAGTATTTT. The entire variable domain, with the rest obtained from reference TRBV18 and TRBJ2-3, is as follows: NAGVMQNPRHLVRRRGQEARLRCSPMKGHSHVYWYRQLPEEGLKFMVYLQKENIIDESGMPKERFSAEFPKEGPSILRIQQVVRGDSAAYFCASSPREGTDTQYFGPGTRLTVL.

The chain carries TRBV19 and TRBJ2-2, with D uncertain. Deletions cut 5 bases from V and 4 bases from J, with 14 bases between. Germline V gene lookup returns CDR1 LNHDA and CDR2 SQIVND (reference sequence). The CDR3 totals 15 residues. The CDR3 nucleotides read TGTGCCAGTAGTTTTGCAGGATTTGGCACCGGGGAGCTGTTTTTT. Translation: CASSFAGFGTGELFF.

The rearrangement links TRBV27 to TRBJ2-1, with TRBD2 matching 9 bases. CDR1 is MNHEY, CDR2 SMNVEV, per germline (reference sequence). V shed 6 bases and J 3 bases; nucleotides not matched to a gene: 9. The CDR3 covers 16 residues. CDR3 sequence reads: CASSERSGGSYNEQFF. The CDR3 coding sequence is TGTGCCAGCAGCGAAAGAAGCGGGGGGAGCTACAATGAGCAGTTCTTC.

The chain links TRBV2 to TRBJ1-5; D may be TRBD1 (6 bases). The ends were cut back, 8 bases at V and 3 bases at J, with 17 bases in the middle. This CDR3 has 15 amino acids. Germline CDR1 reads SNHLY; CDR2 reads FYNNEI. The CDR3 spells CASRAQGKNNQPQHF. The CDR3 DNA is TGTGCCAGCCGGGCCCAGGGGAAAAACAATCAGCCCCAGCATTTT.

This clone was counted a single time. The CDR3 DNA follows: TGTGCCAGCAGTTTAGAGCGGGGACGTTATGGCTACACCTTC. It encodes CASSLERGRYGYTF. The chain has TRBV28 and TRBJ1-2, with a possible D match to TRBD1 (5 bases). The length of the CDR3 is 14 residues. Per germline, CDR1 MDHEN and CDR2 SYDVKM. Trimming left V 2 bases short and J 5 bases short, with 12 bases between.

J is TRBJ1-1 and V is TRBV18; a weak D match, TRBD1 (5 bases). The CDR3 loop spans 13 amino acids. V lost 7 bases and J 7 bases, leaving 16 bases between the germline ends. Germline CDR1 is KGHSH and CDR2 is LQKENI. CDR3 nucleotide sequence: TGTGCCAGCTACGGAATCGGGGGACGTGAAGCTTTCTTT. Its translation is CASYGIGGREAFF.

The rearrangement links TRBV7-9 to TRBJ1-4; TRBD1 is a possible D gene (5 bases). Germline CDR1 and CDR2: SEHNR and FQNEAQ (reference sequence). V was cut by 1 base and J by 7 bases, with 13 bases left in between. The CDR3 covers 15 residues. The CDR3 DNA reads TGTGCCAGCAGCTTAGGGGAGGGGAGTGGTGAAAAACTGTTTTTT. Translation: CASSLGEGSGEKLFF.

This rearrangement joins TRBV7-2 to TRBJ1-3, with D possibly being TRBD1 (6 bases). CDR1 and CDR2 from the germline V gene are SGHTA and FQGNSA. Trimming left V 4 bases short and J 2 bases short, with 6 bases between. The CDR3 runs to 13 residues. The CDR3 here is CASSYRAGNTIYF. The CDR3 DNA reads as TGTGCCAGCAGCTACAGGGCTGGAAACACCATATATTTT.

The chain combines TRBV11-2 with TRBJ1-5, with a weak D call TRBD1 (5 bases). The CDR3 length is 14 residues. The ends were cut back, 5 bases at V and 3 bases at J, with 11 bases in the middle. Germline values: CDR1 SGHAT, CDR2 FQNNGV. The CDR3 DNA sequence: TGTGCCAGCAGCCCTGACAGATTCAATCAGCCCCAGCATTTT. Translation gives CASSPDRFNQPQHF.

The chain's CDR3 is CASSLGQGSTEAFF. The CDR3 bases are TGCGCCAGCAGCTTGGGACAGGGGAGCACTGAAGCTTTCTTT. The chain recombines TRBV5-1 with TRBJ1-1, with TRBD1 matching 8 bases. Germline-derived CDR1 and CDR2 are SGHRS and YFSETQ. V lost 0 bases to trimming and J lost 4 bases; unmatched junction nucleotides: 2. There are 14 residues in the CDR3.

The gene calls are TRBV6-5 and TRBJ1-2; D is perhaps TRBD1 (6 bases). Trimming stripped 7 bases from V and 4 bases from J, with 10 bases between. The CDR3 runs to 12 residues. Per the germline V gene, CDR1 is MNHEY and CDR2 is SVGAGI. The CDR3 here is CASTLQGYGYTF. The DNA for the CDR3 is TGTGCCAGCACCTTACAGGGCTATGGCTACACCTTC.

This clone was seen a single time. V usage is TRBV5-6 and J usage is TRBJ2-2, with D possibly being TRBD1 (5 bases). V gave up 2 bases and J gave up 0 bases, with 8 bases separating them. The CDR3 length is 15 residues. Germline CDR1 and CDR2: SGHDT and YYEEEE. The CDR3 region has the DNA TGTGCCAGCAGCTTACGGACAACGAACACCGGGGAGCTGTTTTTT. Protein sequence: CASSLRTTNTGELFF.

The chain has TRBV9 and TRBJ2-2; TRBD2 aligns across 13 bases. V lost 4 bases and J lost 6; bases outside the gene matches: 12. CDR1 and CDR2 from the germline V gene are SGDLS and YYNGEE. CDR3 length equals 18 residues. DNA of the CDR3: TGTGCCAGCAGCTTCAGGGGACTAGCGGGGACCTTGGCCGGGGAGCTGTTTTTT. Translated, it gives CASSFRGLAGTLAGELFF.

The chain recombines TRBV6-6 with TRBJ1-3; TRBD1 aligns across 9 bases. The CDR3 covers 15 residues. In germline, CDR1 is MNHNY, CDR2 SVGAGI (reference sequence). The V segment lost 5 bases and the J segment 4 bases; nucleotides outside the gene matches: 6. The CDR3, as DNA: TGTGCCAGCAGTCTAACGACAGGGGGAGGAAACACCATATATTTT. Encoded protein: CASSLTTGGGNTIYF.

The V call is TRBV2, the J call TRBJ2-5; 7 nucleotides match TRBD1. V gave up 7 bases and J gave up 2 bases; unmatched junction bases: 4. This CDR3 has 13 amino acids. Looked up from germline, CDR1 is SNHLY and CDR2 is FYNNEI. DNA for the CDR3: TGTGCCAGCACCCAGGACAGGCAAGAGACCCAGTACTTC. Translating it yields CASTQDRQETQYF.

This clone was detected a few times. This chain links TRBV5-4 with TRBJ1-4; D is ambiguous. Germline V gene sequence: CDR1 SGHNT, CDR2 YYREEE (reference sequence). Trimming left V 4 bases short and J 2 bases short, with 9 bases between. The CDR3 has 14 amino acids. CDR3 loop: CASSPGWTNEKLFF. CDR3 DNA sequence: TGTGCCAGCAGCCCCGGGTGGACTAATGAAAAACTGTTTTTT.

The gene calls are TRBV5-4 and TRBJ2-3; 7 positions agree with TRBD1. In germline, CDR1 is SGHNT, CDR2 YYREEE (reference sequence). The CDR3 length is 15 residues. The V and J ends lost 2 bases and 0 bases, in that order; junction bases with no gene match: 3. The CDR3: CASSLGQASTDTQYF. CDR3 in DNA: TGTGCCAGCAGCTTAGGACAGGCTAGCACAGATACGCAGTATTTT.